This T cell receptor beta chain was obtained from a study of blood T cell repertoires in COVID-19. TCRdb's table, derived via immunoSEQ multiplex PCR, lists solely in-frame clones and lacks some. The repertoire consists of over 200,000 clones, with around 84% occurring once and the leading ten covering about 2%. The CDR3 runs to 13 residues. Germline V gives CDR1 MNHNY, CDR2 SVGAGI (reference sequence). Trimming took off 5 bases at V and 2 bases at J, with 9 bases between the two ends. The chain carries TRBV6-6 and TRBJ1-2, with a tentative D call TRBD1 (6 bases). The sequenced sample was peripheral blood. This clonotype was obtained from a man aged 35 to 55 who had recovered from COVID-19. The CDR3 DNA reads TGTGCCAGCAGTGGGGACAAGAACTATGGCTACACCTTC. Its protein is CASSGDKNYGYTF.